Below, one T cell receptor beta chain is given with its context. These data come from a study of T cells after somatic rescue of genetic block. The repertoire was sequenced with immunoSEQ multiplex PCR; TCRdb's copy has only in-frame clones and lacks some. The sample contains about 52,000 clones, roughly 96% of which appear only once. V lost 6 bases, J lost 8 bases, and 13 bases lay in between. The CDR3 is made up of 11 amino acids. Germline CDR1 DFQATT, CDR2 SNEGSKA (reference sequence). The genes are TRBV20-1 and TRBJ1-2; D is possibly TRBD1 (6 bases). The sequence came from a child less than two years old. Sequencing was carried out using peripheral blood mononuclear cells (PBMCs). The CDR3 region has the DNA TGCAGTGCGATAGGGGGGCAAGGCTACACCTTC. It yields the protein CSAIGGQGYTF.